This T cell receptor (beta chain) was obtained from a study of radiotherapy plus CTLA-4 blockade in lung cancer. Regarding this clone: Antigen specificity is unknown.

General study points: In blood, early T cell clone dynamics reportedly predicted response best, together with interferon-beta.

Trimming cost V 3 bases and J 3 bases, with 13 bases left between them. CDR3 size: 14 residues. The germline V gene has CDR1 SGDLS and CDR2 YYNGEE. The protocol was immunoSEQ multiplex PCR, while the TCRdb copy is restricted to in-frame clones and leaves out a portion. The sample includes some 110,000 clones, about 83% of them seen just once. The clonotype originates from a human donor with non-small cell lung cancer that progressed on radiotherapy plus ipilimumab. Some clones in this sample may be carry-over from other donors' samples. The source was peripheral blood, collected from a patient treated with radiotherapy plus ipilimumab. The chain employs TRBV9 and TRBJ2-7; tentative D call: TRBD2 (5 bases). The CDR3 DNA reads as TGTGCCAGCAGCGCCGGGATTGGTGTCTACGAGCAGTACTTC. Amino acid sequence: CASSAGIGVYEQYF.